This T cell receptor beta chain stems from a study of blood T cell repertoires in COVID-19. Study context: Donors in the United States, Italy and Spain gave samples during acute or convalescent COVID-19. T cells, B-cell-depleted T cells, or PBMCs supplied cDNA or gDNA.

Original methodology: Nucleated cell number was recorded as an estimate derived from reference gene primer amplification. The method was immunoSEQ multiplex PCR; TCRdb's version includes in-frame clones alone and lacks a portion of them. D and trimming come from the DNA, and the V and J calls and clone size come from that table. The top ten hold around 7.5% of the sample, which has around 47,000 clones, about 83% seen once. CDR1 and CDR2 from the germline V gene are SGHRS and YFSETQ. The V and J ends lost 3 bases and 8 bases respectively, with 17 bases between them. This CDR3 has 14 residues. The rearrangement joins TRBV5-1 to TRBJ1-2; no clear D. The sequenced sample consisted of peripheral blood. The receptor comes from a man between 65 and 79 years old with active COVID-19. CDR3 sequence (DNA): TGCGCCAGCAGCTCGAATGGGGAGACTGGAGGCTACACCTTC. This codes for CASSSNGETGGYTF.